The clone carrying this T cell receptor beta chain was seen a handful of times. Its specificity is unknown. The entry originates in a study of T-cell memory formation after mild COVID-19. Study observations and caveats: Second-wave clones that peaked on day 37 lacked confirmed SARS-CoV-2 specificity.

Each CDR3 protein is one row after TCRdb ran MiXCR on the 5' RACE reads. The sample includes hundreds of thousands of distinct CDR3 sequences, about 20% of them seen just once. The V gene's germline CDR1 is KGHDR and CDR2 SFDVKD. The CDR3 contains 13 residues. With V trimmed by 9 bases and J by 4 bases, 7 bases remained unmatched. The chain combines TRBV24-1 with TRBJ2-5, with 7 bases lining up with TRBD2. The sequencing sample was made of PBMCs or a T cell subset sorted from them (not recorded which). The receptor was isolated from an adult woman who had mild COVID-19 (a few samples of this study predate the infection). Cell type and time point are not known. The CDR3 bases are TGTGCCACCTCCGCGGGAGTTGGAGAGACCCAGTACTTC. Its translation is CATSAGVGETQYF.